The source of this TCR beta chain is a study of CD8+CD57+ T cells in acquired aplastic anemia. This CDR3 region has 15 residues. Germline values: CDR1 LNHDA, CDR2 SQIVND (reference sequence). Genomic DNA served as template for TCR beta VDJ and CDR3 profiling. In TCRdb, the reads were re-called with MiXCR into one record per CDR3 protein. The table records 400,000 to 450,000 distinct CDR3 sequences, just under 70% of them present only once. A note on this clonotype: A junction end diverges from the germline sequence, so it may reflect a read error.

Sequenced material: sorted CD4+, CD8+, or CD8+CD57+ T cells (not recorded which) from PBMCs. The chain has TRBV19 and TRBJ2-1, with D possibly matching TRBD1 (6 bases). The source of this sequence is a human donor in good health, serving as a control. In nucleotides, the CDR3 is TGTGCCAGTAGTATAGAAACAGGGTCAGGAAACACCCTATATTTT. It specifies CASSIETGSGNTLYF. The variable domain in full, completed from reference TRBV19 and TRBJ2-1, reads DGGITQSPKYLFRKEGQNVTLSCEQNLNHDAMYWYRQDPGQGLRLIYYSQIVNDFQKGDIAEGYSVSREKKESFPLTVTSAQKNPTAFYLCASSIETGSGNTLYFGPGTRLTVL.